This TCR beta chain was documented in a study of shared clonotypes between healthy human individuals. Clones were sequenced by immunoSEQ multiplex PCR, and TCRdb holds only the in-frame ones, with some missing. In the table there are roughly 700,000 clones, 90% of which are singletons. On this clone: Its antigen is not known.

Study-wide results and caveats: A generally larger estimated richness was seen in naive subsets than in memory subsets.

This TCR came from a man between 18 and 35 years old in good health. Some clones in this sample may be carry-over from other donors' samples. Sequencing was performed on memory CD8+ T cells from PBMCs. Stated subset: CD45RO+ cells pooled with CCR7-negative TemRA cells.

The CDR3 bases are TGTGCCAGTAGTACGGGAGGGTTATACGAGCAGTACTTC. Translated: CASSTGGLYEQYF. The V call is TRBV19, the J call TRBJ2-7; 8 bases are shared with TRBD2. CDR1 and CDR2 from the germline V gene are LNHDA and SQIVND (reference sequence). CDR3 length: 13 amino acids. J lost 4 bases, V lost 4 bases, and 3 bases had no gene match.